These 27 T cell receptor beta chains came from one sample sequenced in a study of cytomegalovirus exposure and HLA in healthy donors. Both 60 Vbeta primers and 13 Jbeta primers went into the PCR. Libraries were prepared by immunoSEQ multiplex PCR; TCRdb keeps only in-frame clonotypes and omits some of them. Among 150,000 to 200,000 clones listed, around 88% were seen once. Sequencing was carried out using PBMCs. Every receptor here comes from a woman between 18 and 29 years old in good health and CMV-seronegative.

This chain links TRBV28 with TRBJ2-5; 7 bases agree with TRBD1. The DNA end is more similar to TRBJ2-7, so the J call may be wrong. The germline V gene has CDR1 MDHEN and CDR2 SYDVKM. CDR3 length equals 15 residues. CDR3 residues: CASSTPDRVSNEQYF. The CDR3 region has the DNA TGTGCCAGCAGTACCCCCGACAGGGTTTCGAACGAGCAGTACTTC.

CDR3 DNA sequence: TGTGCCAGTAGTACCGACAGTTTTTGGACTGAAGCTTTCTTT. It encodes CASSTDSFWTEAFF. The chain has TRBV19 and TRBJ1-1; D perhaps matches TRBD1 (5 bases). In germline, CDR1 is LNHDA, CDR2 SQIVND (reference sequence). Trimming shortened V by 4 bases and J by 5 bases, and 14 bases separated the two germline ends. CDR3 length equals 14 residues.

This sequence joins TRBV5-4 and TRBJ2-2, with D uncertain. Germline lookup yields CDR1 SGHNT and CDR2 YYREEE (reference sequence). The CDR3 consists of 13 residues. The germline V and J ends were trimmed by 2 bases and 6 bases, with 8 bases remaining between them. The CDR3 nucleotides read TGTGCCAGCAGCTTTCCAGCGTCCGGGGAGCTGTTTTTT. As protein: CASSFPASGELFF.

The chain uses TRBV6-5 and TRBJ2-3; TRBD2 agrees at 10 bases. This CDR3 has 15 amino acids. With 2 bases clipped from V and 9 bases from J, the junction kept 8 bases outside the gene matches. In germline, CDR1 is MNHEY, CDR2 SVGAGI. The CDR3 nucleotides read TGTGCCAGCAGTTACAGTCTAGCGGGAGTAGTAACGCAGTATTTT. Protein product: CASSYSLAGVVTQYF.

The sample holds one count of this clone. V is TRBV6-5 and J is TRBJ2-7; 11 positions agree with TRBD2. Germline CDR1 reads MNHEY; CDR2 reads SVGAGI. With 4 bases clipped from V and 3 bases from J, the junction kept 8 bases outside the gene matches. The CDR3 totals 16 residues. CDR3 in DNA: TGTGCCAGCAGTTCCCCCTTACTAGCGGGGGTCTACGAGCAGTACTTC. Translation: CASSSPLLAGVYEQYF.

The chain employs TRBV28 and TRBJ1-1; D may be TRBD1 (5 bases). The CDR3 totals 13 residues. From germline, CDR1 is MDHEN and CDR2 SYDVKM. V dropped 10 bases and J dropped 0 bases, with 12 bases sitting between them. The CDR3 sequence: CAIGGIMNTEAFF. CDR3 DNA sequence: TGTGCCATCGGGGGGATTATGAACACTGAAGCTTTCTTT.

This chain joins TRBV18 and TRBJ2-2; tentative D call: TRBD1 (6 bases). CDR1 is KGHSH and CDR2 is LQKENI in the germline V gene. V was cut by 6 bases and J by 5 bases, with 19 bases left in between. The CDR3 sequence is 16 residues long. CDR3 in amino acids: CASSRQAIHSTGELFF. DNA of the CDR3: TGTGCCAGCTCGCGACAGGCTATTCACTCGACCGGGGAGCTGTTTTTT.

The gene calls are TRBV6-1 and TRBJ1-5; possibly TRBD1 for D (6 bases). This CDR3 spans 15 amino acids. Germline lookup yields CDR1 MNHNS and CDR2 SASEGT. V gave up 4 bases and J gave up 4 bases, with 14 bases separating them. The CDR3 loop reads CASSVYRELNQPQHF. The CDR3 region has the DNA TGTGCCAGCAGTGTCTACAGGGAGCTGAATCAGCCCCAGCATTTT.

V gene TRBV30 combines with J gene TRBJ1-1; TRBD1 aligns across 8 bases. The CDR3 covers 13 residues. CDR1 and CDR2 from the germline V gene are GTSNPN and SVGIG (reference sequence). Germline trimming cut 2 bases from V and 9 bases from J; bases unmatched to any gene: 8. The CDR3 protein is CAWSQTRQGKAFF. CDR3 coding DNA: TGTGCCTGGAGTCAAACACGACAGGGGAAAGCTTTCTTT.

The genes are TRBV19 and TRBJ2-5; 9 bases are a match to TRBD1. This CDR3 has 15 residues. Trimming cost V 8 bases and J 4 bases; bases outside gene matches: 11. Germline V gives CDR1 LNHDA, CDR2 SQIVND (reference sequence). Here the CDR3 reads CASSVTGGEGETQYF. The CDR3 DNA is TGTGCCAGTTCCGTTACAGGGGGCGAAGGAGAGACCCAGTACTTC.

V usage is TRBV2 and J usage is TRBJ2-5; 9 positions match TRBD2. Per germline, CDR1 SNHLY and CDR2 FYNNEI. The length of the CDR3 is 17 residues. J was trimmed by 5 bases and V by 3 bases; bases with no gene match: 13. The DNA for the CDR3 is TGTGCCAGCAGTGAGTCATCCCTAGCGGGGTTTGGTGAGACCCAGTACTTC. Its translation is CASSESSLAGFGETQYF.

The chain carries TRBV15 and TRBJ1-4; no reliable D call. V gave up 0 bases and J gave up 7 bases, with 15 bases separating them. CDR1 and CDR2 (germline): LNHNV, YYDKDF (reference sequence). CDR3 size: 16 residues. CDR3 in DNA: TGTGCCACCAGCAGAGATTCGAGCGGAGTAGGTGAAAAACTGTTTTTT. Translating it yields CATSRDSSGVGEKLFF.

The chain joins TRBV7-9 to TRBJ2-7; no clear D. In germline, CDR1 is SEHNR, CDR2 FQNEAQ (reference sequence). V gave up 3 bases and J gave up 0 bases, with 6 bases separating them. The CDR3 runs to 13 residues. The CDR3 DNA is TGTGCCAGCAGCTTGCCTACCTCCTACGAGCAGTACTTC. This codes for CASSLPTSYEQYF.

V usage is TRBV28 and J usage is TRBJ2-3, with a possible D match to TRBD2 (5 bases). This CDR3 spans 15 amino acids. V lost 2 bases and J 2 bases, leaving 11 bases between the germline ends. Germline V gene lookup returns CDR1 MDHEN and CDR2 SYDVKM. The CDR3 loop reads CASSLIAPLTDTQYF. CDR3 nucleotide sequence: TGTGCCAGCAGTTTAATAGCGCCCCTCACAGATACGCAGTATTTT.

The rearrangement links TRBV18 to TRBJ1-4, with 9 bases identical to TRBD1. CDR3 length equals 16 residues. Looked up from germline, CDR1 is KGHSH and CDR2 is LQKENI. Trimming cost V 5 bases and J 4 bases; bases outside gene matches: 8. The DNA of the CDR3 is TGTGCCAGCTCAACCGTTGGGACAGGGTTTAATGAAAAACTGTTTTTT. Translating it yields CASSTVGTGFNEKLFF.

CDR3 nucleotide sequence: TGCGCCAGCAGCTCCAGGGATGAAGAGACCCAGTACTTC. Translated: CASSSRDEETQYF. The rearrangement joins TRBV5-1 to TRBJ2-5; D perhaps matches TRBD1 (5 bases). The germline CDR1 and CDR2 sequences are SGHRS and YFSETQ. CDR3 length: 13 amino acids. Between the trimmed V and J ends, which lost 3 bases and 3 bases, there was a span of 9 bases.

This chain uses TRBV27 with TRBJ2-1; 9 bases line up with TRBD1. The CDR3 loop spans 15 amino acids. Germline V CDR1 and CDR2: MNHEY, SMNVEV (reference sequence). V lost 7 bases to trimming and J lost 0 bases; unmatched junction nucleotides: 4. The CDR3 DNA is TGTGCCAGCACCCAGGGACAGGGCTCCTACAATGAGCAGTTCTTC. Its protein is CASTQGQGSYNEQFF.

This sequence joins TRBV28 and TRBJ1-4, with a possible D match to TRBD1 (5 bases). The V and J ends lost 6 bases and 3 bases respectively, with 14 bases between them. CDR1 is MDHEN and CDR2 is SYDVKM in the germline V gene. This CDR3 has 15 amino acids. The CDR3 loop reads CASSAGGSSNEKLFF. CDR3 sequence (DNA): TGTGCCAGCAGCGCCGGGGGAAGCTCTAATGAAAAACTGTTTTTT. Filled out from reference TRBV28 and TRBJ1-4, the complete variable domain reads DVKVTQSSRYLVKRTGEKVFLECVQDMDHENMFWYRQDPGLGLRLIYFSYDVKMKEKGDIPEGYSVSREKKERFSLILESASTNQTSMYLCASSAGGSSNEKLFFGSGTQLSVL.

The chain combines TRBV2 with TRBJ2-1; 9 bases line up with TRBD2. The CDR3 runs to 15 residues. Trimming at V came to 5 bases and at J to 5 bases, leaving 7 bases not matched to a gene. CDR1 SNHLY and CDR2 FYNNEI come from the germline V gene. CDR3 sequence: CASSPKTSGDNEQFF. For the CDR3, the DNA is TGTGCCAGCAGTCCGAAGACTAGCGGAGACAATGAGCAGTTCTTC.

The chain employs TRBV5-4 and TRBJ2-7; the match to TRBD1 covers 8 bases. With V trimmed by 4 bases and J by 0 bases, 6 bases remained unmatched. Germline V CDR1 and CDR2: SGHNT, YYREEE (reference sequence). The CDR3 totals 15 residues. The CDR3 region has the DNA TGTGCCAGCAGCATAAGGACAGGGAGCTCCTACGAGCAGTACTTC. Its translation: CASSIRTGSSYEQYF.

The chain joins TRBV6-1 to TRBJ1-2; perhaps TRBD1 as D (6 bases). The CDR3 runs 12 residues. Germline V gene data show CDR1 as MNHNS and CDR2 as SASEGT. Trimming took 6 bases from V and 8 from J, leaving 13 bases between them. Here the CDR3 DNA reads TGTGCCAGCAGCCCTAACAGGGAAGGCTACACCTTC. Translation gives CASSPNREGYTF.

The chain joins TRBV5-1 to TRBJ1-4; TRBD1 matches at 7 bases. Germline V gene lookup returns CDR1 SGHRS and CDR2 YFSETQ. The CDR3 is made up of 18 amino acids. V lost 0 bases to trimming and J lost 0 bases; unmatched junction nucleotides: 8. Written as DNA, the CDR3 is TGCGCCAGCAGCTTGGCCCGGGACAGTAGATCAACTAATGAAAAACTGTTTTTT. The encoded protein is CASSLARDSRSTNEKLFF.

The rearrangement joins TRBV4-1 to TRBJ2-1, with 12 positions matching TRBD2. The CDR3 totals 16 residues. Per germline, CDR1 MGHRA and CDR2 YSYEKL. V dropped 0 bases and J dropped 9; count of bases not matched to a gene: 6. The CDR3 protein is CASSQDLTSGGSEQFF. CDR3 DNA: TGCGCCAGCAGCCAAGATTTAACTAGCGGGGGGAGTGAGCAGTTCTTC.

The chain is built from TRBV6-1 and TRBJ1-2; D ambiguous. Looked up from germline, CDR1 is MNHNS and CDR2 is SASEGT. Trimming stripped 8 bases from V and 4 bases from J, with 8 bases between. This CDR3 contains 11 residues. The CDR3: CASGTVYGYTF. The CDR3 coding sequence is TGTGCCAGCGGAACAGTCTATGGCTACACCTTC.

This sequence joins TRBV28 and TRBJ2-3; D remains ambiguous. Trimming left V 2 bases short and J 0 bases short, with 12 bases between. Germline-derived CDR1 and CDR2 are MDHEN and SYDVKM. This CDR3 is built from 16 residues. The CDR3 reads CASSLIDFRSTDTQYF. The CDR3 bases are TGTGCCAGCAGTTTAATAGATTTCCGTAGCACAGATACGCAGTATTTT.

V usage is TRBV9 and J usage is TRBJ2-3; TRBD1 matches at 11 bases. This CDR3 is built from 16 residues. Germline assignment: CDR1 SGDLS and CDR2 YYNGEE. V shed 4 bases and J 5 bases; nucleotides not matched to a gene: 9. The CDR3 sequence is CASSPVGQGVVDTQYF. The DNA for the CDR3 is TGTGCCAGCAGCCCAGTGGGACAGGGGGTGGTAGATACGCAGTATTTT. Full variable domain (outside the CDR3, taken from reference TRBV9 and TRBJ2-3): DSGVTQTPKHLITATGQRVTLRCSPRSGDLSVYWYQQSLDQGLQFLIQYYNGEERAKGNILERFSAQQFPDLHSELNLSSLELGDSALYFCASSPVGQGVVDTQYFGPGTRLTVL.

The gene calls are TRBV27 and TRBJ2-1; 8 nucleotides agree with TRBD1. Germline CDR1 MNHEY, CDR2 SMNVEV (reference sequence). The CDR3 is made up of 14 amino acids. Trimming removed 5 bases from V and 7 bases from J; junction bases left unmatched: 7. The CDR3 DNA is TGTGCCAGCAGTCAGGGACAGGCGAGGAATGAGCAGTTCTTC. Translation: CASSQGQARNEQFF.